Below, 26 T cell receptor beta chains from the same sample are listed, as sequenced in a study of blood T cell repertoires in COVID-19. Assay: immunoSEQ multiplex PCR; the TCRdb copy retains only in-frame clones and omits some. The data show 110,000 or so clones, roughly 80% seen once. The material sequenced was peripheral blood. The receptors were gathered from a man aged 45 to 65 with acute or convalescent COVID-19.

This clone was picked up a small number of times. The chain recombines TRBV28 with TRBJ1-5, with TRBD1 matching over 7 bases. The germline V gene encodes CDR1 MDHEN and CDR2 SYDVKM. The CDR3 has 16 amino acids. The V gene end was trimmed by 2 bases and the J gene end by 3 bases; junction bases not matched to a gene: 7. The CDR3 spells CASSLKGALFNQPQHF. The CDR3 coding sequence is TGTGCCAGCAGTTTAAAGGGGGCTCTCTTCAATCAGCCCCAGCATTTT.

The gene calls are TRBV2 and TRBJ2-1; the D gene is possibly TRBD1 (6 bases). The CDR3 totals 13 residues. From germline, CDR1 is SNHLY and CDR2 FYNNEI. V was clipped by 7 bases and J by 7 bases, with 14 bases between them. The CDR3 reads CASTGGPPNEQFF. The CDR3 DNA reads as TGTGCCAGCACTGGGGGCCCACCGAATGAGCAGTTCTTC.

The V gene is TRBV5-6, the J gene TRBJ1-2; D not certain. Germline V gene lookup returns CDR1 SGHDT and CDR2 YYEEEE. This CDR3 spans 14 amino acids. The V and J ends lost 1 base and 4 bases respectively, with 11 bases between them. The CDR3 here is CASSLSLRGYGYTF. The CDR3, as DNA: TGTGCCAGCAGCTTGAGTCTTCGCGGCTATGGCTACACCTTC.

The V and J genes are TRBV5-4 and TRBJ1-1; TRBD1 matches at 7 bases. The CDR3 extends over 15 amino acids. J was trimmed by 2 bases and V by 3 bases; bases with no gene match: 7. Germline V gives CDR1 SGHNT, CDR2 YYREEE (reference sequence). The CDR3 protein is CASSSGQIGNTEAFF. The CDR3 nucleotides are TGTGCCAGCAGCTCGGGACAGATAGGAAACACTGAAGCTTTCTTT.

The chain carries TRBV19 and TRBJ1-2; no clear D. This CDR3 comprises 13 residues. V was clipped by 3 bases and J by 3 bases, with 8 bases between them. Germline V gene sequence: CDR1 LNHDA, CDR2 SQIVND (reference sequence). The CDR3 region is CASSMVQDYGYTF. Written as DNA, the CDR3 is TGTGCCAGTAGTATGGTGCAGGACTATGGCTACACCTTC.

This chain links TRBV28 with TRBJ1-2; no firm D call. The V gene's germline CDR1 is MDHEN and CDR2 SYDVKM. V was cut by 0 bases and J by 4 bases, with 9 bases left in between. The CDR3 length is 14 residues. The CDR3 region has the DNA TGTGCCAGCAGTTTATGGTTCCGTTCCTATGGCTACACCTTC. This codes for CASSLWFRSYGYTF.

The chain has TRBV5-1 and TRBJ1-6, with D possibly being TRBD1 (5 bases). CDR1 is SGHRS, CDR2 YFSETQ, per germline. The CDR3 is 15 residues long. The V end lost 0 bases, the J end lost 7 bases, and 11 bases lay between the germline ends. The CDR3 here is CASSLVYRPNSPLHF. The CDR3 nucleotides read TGCGCCAGCAGCTTGGTTTACAGGCCCAATTCACCCCTCCACTTT. The full variable domain, completed using reference TRBV5-1 and TRBJ1-6, is KAGVTQTPRYLIKTRGQQVTLSCSPISGHRSVSWYQQTPGQGLQFLFEYFSETQRNKGNFPGRFSGRQFSNSRSEMNVSTLELGDSALYLCASSLVYRPNSPLHFGNGTRLTVT.

The V call is TRBV2, the J call TRBJ1-3; 8 bases agree with TRBD1. With 6 bases clipped from V and 0 bases from J, the junction kept 7 bases outside the gene matches. The CDR3 covers 16 residues. CDR1 and CDR2 from the germline V gene are SNHLY and FYNNEI. The CDR3 reads CASSPGTGISGNTIYF. For the CDR3, the DNA is TGTGCCAGCAGCCCCGGGACAGGCATCTCTGGAAACACCATATATTTT.

J is TRBJ2-1 and V is TRBV3-1 (or the pseudogene TRBV3-2); D is unresolved. Germline values: CDR1 LGHDT, CDR2 YNNKEL (reference sequence). The CDR3 runs 13 residues. V was shortened by 4 bases and J by 8 bases, with 12 bases between the two germline ends. The CDR3 bases are TGTGCCAGCAGCCGGAACATAGAGGATGAGCAGTTCTTC. Its protein is CASSRNIEDEQFF.

The chain couples TRBV4-2 to TRBJ1-6; D is undetermined. The CDR3 length is 14 residues. The V end was cut by 5 bases, the J end by 5 bases, with 10 bases between. Germline V lookup: CDR1 LGHNA, CDR2 YNFKEQ. The DNA for the CDR3 is TGTGCCAGCAGCTTAAGACGGGATAATTCACCCCTCCACTTT. As protein: CASSLRRDNSPLHF.

V gene TRBV6-4 combines with J gene TRBJ1-5, with a weak D call TRBD1 (5 bases). In germline, CDR1 is MRHNA, CDR2 SNTAGT. The CDR3 is made up of 15 amino acids. V was cut by 2 bases and J by 0 bases, with 8 bases left in between. The CDR3, as DNA: TGTGCCAGCAGTGACGGCAGGGATAGCAATCAGCCCCAGCATTTT. Its translation: CASSDGRDSNQPQHF.

Written as DNA, the CDR3 is TGCGCCAGCAGCCTGACTAGCGGGGGGGCCGTGGAGACCCAGTACTTC. As protein: CASSLTSGGAVETQYF. The chain has TRBV4-1 and TRBJ2-5, with 14 nucleotides matching TRBD2. The germline V gene encodes CDR1 MGHRA and CDR2 YSYEKL. This CDR3 contains 16 residues. V shed 4 bases and J 5 bases; nucleotides not matched to a gene: 6.

The rearrangement uses TRBV9 and TRBJ2-3; 12 nucleotides align to TRBD2. Trimming at V came to 4 bases and at J to 1 base, leaving 7 bases not matched to a gene. The germline V gene encodes CDR1 SGDLS and CDR2 YYNGEE. The CDR3 extends over 17 amino acids. The CDR3 DNA sequence: TGTGCCAGCAGCACACCCCTAGCGGGGGGGGGCACAGATACGCAGTATTTT. The encoded protein is CASSTPLAGGGTDTQYF.

This chain links TRBV5-5 with TRBJ1-1; TRBD1 matches 9 bases. The CDR3 sequence is 13 residues long. The germline CDR1 and CDR2 sequences are SGHKS and YYEKEE (reference sequence). Trimming cost V 4 bases and J 11 bases; bases outside gene matches: 9. Here the CDR3 reads CASSTRTGVEAFF. DNA for the CDR3: TGTGCCAGCAGCACTCGGACAGGGGTAGAGGCTTTCTTT.

The chain is built from TRBV11-3 and TRBJ2-5; 9 nucleotides match TRBD1. Trimming took 4 bases from V and 3 from J; bases not matched to a gene: 6. Per germline, CDR1 SGHNT and CDR2 YENEEA. This CDR3 comprises 15 residues. CDR3 DNA: TGTGCCAGCAGCTCAGGACAGGGGAAAAAAGAGACCCAGTACTTC. As protein: CASSSGQGKKETQYF.

The J gene is TRBJ1-1, the V gene TRBV28; possible D gene TRBD1, 5 bases. The V end was cut by 2 bases, the J end by 6 bases, with 13 bases between. The germline CDR1 and CDR2 sequences are MDHEN and SYDVKM. This CDR3 contains 14 residues. CDR3 protein: CASSLGALNPEAFF. As DNA, the CDR3 is TGTGCCAGCAGTTTAGGGGCCCTCAACCCTGAAGCTTTCTTT.

This clone was counted a few times. The chain couples TRBV19 to TRBJ2-3; the D gene is possibly TRBD2 (5 bases). Germline V gives CDR1 LNHDA, CDR2 SQIVND (reference sequence). The CDR3 covers 12 residues. V was shortened by 6 bases and J by 2 bases, with 6 bases between the two germline ends. CDR3 region: CASSGDTDTQYF. The CDR3 DNA is TGTGCCAGTAGCGGGGACACAGATACGCAGTATTTT.

V and J are TRBV9 and TRBJ2-1, with 12 bases fitting TRBD2. CDR1 and CDR2 (germline): SGDLS, YYNGEE. Unmatched junction bases numbered 2, after V lost 0 bases and J lost 4 bases. This CDR3 region has 16 residues. The CDR3 nucleotides are TGTGCCAGCAGCGTAGTAGGACTAGCGGGGTACAATGAGCAGTTCTTC. As protein: CASSVVGLAGYNEQFF.

This chain joins TRBV11-3 and TRBJ2-5; the D is unclear. The CDR3 loop spans 12 amino acids. V was trimmed by 0 bases and J by 6 bases, leaving 5 bases between them. Germline V lookup: CDR1 SGHNT, CDR2 YENEEA. In DNA, the CDR3 is TGTGCCAGCAGCTTAGATGAGAAGACCCAGTACTTC. Translating gives CASSLDEKTQYF.

This rearrangement joins TRBV4-1 to TRBJ1-4; D is undetermined. The CDR3 contains 16 residues. Germline lookup yields CDR1 MGHRA and CDR2 YSYEKL. Deletions cut 0 bases from V and 2 bases from J, with 10 bases between. The CDR3 coding sequence is TGCGCCAGCAGCCAAGACGTTTCGGGGACTAATGAAAAACTGTTTTTT. Residues: CASSQDVSGTNEKLFF.

This clone has more than one count but fewer than ten. J is TRBJ1-2 and V is TRBV19; D is ambiguous. CDR1 and CDR2 from the germline V gene are LNHDA and SQIVND (reference sequence). Trimming stripped 4 bases from V and 4 bases from J, with 16 bases between. This CDR3 is 15 amino acids long. The CDR3 protein is CASSKKGRLGYGYTF. CDR3 sequence (DNA): TGTGCCAGTAGTAAAAAGGGCCGACTAGGCTATGGCTACACCTTC.

The chain recombines TRBV5-8 with TRBJ1-3, with D unclear. CDR3 size: 15 residues. V lost 3 bases to trimming and J lost 2 bases, with 12 bases between them. Germline CDR1 and CDR2: SGHTS and YDEGEE. The CDR3 nucleotides read TGTGCCAGCAGCTATACCCCGGGAACTGGAAACACCATATATTTT. Encoded protein: CASSYTPGTGNTIYF.

The V and J genes are TRBV14 and TRBJ2-6; perhaps TRBD1 as D (6 bases). CDR1 and CDR2 from the germline V gene are SGHDN and FVKESK. The CDR3 contains 15 residues. V lost 4 bases to trimming and J lost 2 bases, with 9 bases between them. The DNA of the CDR3 is TGTGCCAGCAGCCTACAGGGCCCTGGGGCCAACGTCCTGACTTTC. Translation: CASSLQGPGANVLTF.

The chain carries TRBV10-3 and TRBJ1-5, with 9 nucleotides matching TRBD1. This CDR3 is 17 amino acids long. V dropped 3 bases and J dropped 3; count of bases not matched to a gene: 9. Looked up from germline, CDR1 is ENHRY and CDR2 is SYGVKD. DNA of the CDR3: TGTGCCATCAGTGAAGAGTGGGACAGGGAGGACAATCAGCCCCAGCATTTT. It is translated as CAISEEWDREDNQPQHF.

The chain combines TRBV10-3 with TRBJ1-1; 8 positions match TRBD1. This CDR3 is built from 13 residues. Germline loops: CDR1 ENHRY, CDR2 SYGVKD. V lost 5 bases to trimming and J lost 5 bases; unmatched junction nucleotides: 4. The CDR3 here is CAISRTGQTEAFF. The DNA for the CDR3 is TGTGCCATCAGTAGGACAGGGCAGACTGAAGCTTTCTTT.

J is TRBJ2-3 and V is TRBV19; D is possibly TRBD1 (5 bases). Germline V gene sequence: CDR1 LNHDA, CDR2 SQIVND (reference sequence). This CDR3 has 14 amino acids. V dropped 4 bases and J dropped 2 bases, with 10 bases sitting between them. Here the CDR3 DNA reads TGTGCCAGTAGTACTCCGACAGCCACAGATACGCAGTATTTT. The encoded protein is CASSTPTATDTQYF. The full variable domain, its missing parts supplied by reference TRBV19 and TRBJ2-3, is DGGITQSPKYLFRKEGQNVTLSCEQNLNHDAMYWYRQDPGQGLRLIYYSQIVNDFQKGDIAEGYSVSREKKESFPLTVTSAQKNPTAFYLCASSTPTATDTQYFGPGTRLTVL.